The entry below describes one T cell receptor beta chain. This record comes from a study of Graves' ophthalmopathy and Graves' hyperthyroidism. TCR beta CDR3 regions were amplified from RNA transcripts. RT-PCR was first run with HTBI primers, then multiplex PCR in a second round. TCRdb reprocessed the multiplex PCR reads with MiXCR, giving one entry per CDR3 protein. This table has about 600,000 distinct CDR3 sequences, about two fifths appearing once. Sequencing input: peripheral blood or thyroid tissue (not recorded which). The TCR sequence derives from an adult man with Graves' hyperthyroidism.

CDR3: CSARTGLYNQPQHF. CDR3 nucleotides: TGCAGTGCCCGGACAGGGTTATACAATCAGCCCCAGCATTTT. The gene calls are TRBV20-1 and TRBJ1-5, with 8 bases lining up with TRBD1. With V trimmed by 6 bases and J by 3 bases, 7 bases remained unmatched. Germline loops: CDR1 DFQATT, CDR2 SNEGSKA (reference sequence). The CDR3 has 14 residues.